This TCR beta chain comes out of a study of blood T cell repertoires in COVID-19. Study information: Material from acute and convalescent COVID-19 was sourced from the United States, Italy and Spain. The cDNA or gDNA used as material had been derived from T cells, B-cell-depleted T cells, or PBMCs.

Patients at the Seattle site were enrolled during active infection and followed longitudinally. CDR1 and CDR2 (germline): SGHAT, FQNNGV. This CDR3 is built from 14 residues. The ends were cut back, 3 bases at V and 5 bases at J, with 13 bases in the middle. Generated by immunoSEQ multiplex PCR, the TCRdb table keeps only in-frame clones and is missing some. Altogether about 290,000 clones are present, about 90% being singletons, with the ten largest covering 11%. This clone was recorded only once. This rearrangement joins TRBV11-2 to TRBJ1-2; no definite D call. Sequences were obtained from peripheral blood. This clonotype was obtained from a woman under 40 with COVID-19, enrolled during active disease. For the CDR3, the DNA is TGTGCCAGCAGCTTCCAAGCCACCTCGTATGGCTACACCTTC. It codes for CASSFQATSYGYTF.